This T cell receptor beta chain was obtained from a study of cytomegalovirus exposure and HLA in healthy donors. Study at large: An earlier analysis identified 120 million or so unique TCR beta sequences in 150 million to 200 million T cells.

The ends were cut back, 0 bases at V and 8 bases at J, with 5 bases in the middle. Germline CDR1 reads LGHNA; CDR2 reads YSLEER. This CDR3 is 13 amino acids long. PCR involved 60 Vbeta and 13 Jbeta primers. Using immunoSEQ multiplex PCR, the repertoire was profiled, and TCRdb retains in-frame clones only, with some absent. The table includes 150,000 or so clones, 70% to 85% detected once. This rearrangement joins TRBV4-3 to TRBJ1-6; D call uncertain. Sequences were obtained from PBMCs. The source is a middle-aged woman in good health and CMV-seronegative. The CDR3 spells CASSQDEDSPLHF. The CDR3 DNA is TGCGCCAGCAGCCAAGATGAGGATTCACCCCTCCACTTT.